The rows below give T cell receptor beta chains drawn from one sample of a study of neurological immune-mediated disorders. MiXCR was run by TCRdb on the 5' RACE reads, yielding one entry per CDR3 protein. The sample carries some 80,000 distinct CDR3 sequences, 4.3% recorded once. The sequenced sample consisted of PBMCs. The receptors originated from a woman aged 55-75 years with multiple sclerosis. Both conserved end residues are part of each CDR3. The order of the fields is D gene, clone size, V gene, J gene, CDR3 DNA, CDR3 protein. A D gene is named only where the DNA matches it firmly. The size field is filled for only some rows; it gives once, few, many or a size class.

D: -; size: many; V: TRBV20-1; J: TRBJ2-7; DNA: TGCAGCGCTTGCGGGACAGCCGATTACGAGCAGTACTTC; CDR3: CSACGTADYEQYF
D: TRBD2; size: many; V: TRBV20-1; J: TRBJ2-1; DNA: TGCAGTGCTAGCCTATCTAGCGGGGTGTACAATGAGCAGTTCTTC; CDR3: CSASLSSGVYNEQFF
D: -; size: -; V: TRBV29-1; J: TRBJ1-1; DNA: TGCAGCGCCACCCACGGGGACCCTCGGAGAACTGAAGCTTTCTTT; CDR3: CSATHGDPRRTEAFF
D: -; size: many; V: TRBV5-1; J: TRBJ1-2; DNA: TGCGCCAGCAGTGGCGGCAACTATGGCTACACCTTC; CDR3: CASSGGNYGYTF
D: -; size: many; V: TRBV15; J: TRBJ2-7; DNA: TGTGCCACCAGCGAGAGGGCAGGACTGCTCGCATACGAGCAGTACTTC; CDR3: CATSERAGLLAYEQYF
D: -; size: many; V: TRBV5-1; J: TRBJ1-1; DNA: TGCGCCAGCGGTCCCGGGAACCCCTCCATGAACACTGAAGCTTTCTTT; CDR3: CASGPGNPSMNTEAFF
D: TRBD1; size: many; V: TRBV20-1; J: TRBJ1-1; DNA: TGCAGTGCTAGATTGGGACAGGGTAACACTGAAGCTTTCTTT; CDR3: CSARLGQGNTEAFF
D: -; size: many; V: TRBV7-2; J: TRBJ2-2; DNA: TGTGCCAGCAGCTACGACAGCCTCACCGGGGAGCTGTTTTTT; CDR3: CASSYDSLTGELFF
D: -; size: many; V: TRBV20-1; J: TRBJ1-5; DNA: TGCAGTGCTAGCTCCGGGACTGGGGGTGGCAATCAGCCCCAGCATTTT; CDR3: CSASSGTGGGNQPQHF
D: TRBD1; size: many; V: TRBV12-3/TRBV12-4; J: TRBJ1-2; DNA: TGTGCCAGCCTGGGACAGGGGGCGTATGGCTACACCTTC; CDR3: CASLGQGAYGYTF
D: -; size: many; V: TRBV29-1; J: TRBJ2-6; DNA: TGCAGCGCCACCAAGGACACTGACTCTGGGGCCAACGTCCTGACTTTC; CDR3: CSATKDTDSGANVLTF
D: -; size: many; V: TRBV29-1; J: TRBJ2-5; DNA: TGCAGCGTTGATTTCGGGGGGCGCCAAGAGACCCAGTACTTC; CDR3: CSVDFGGRQETQYF
D: -; size: many; V: TRBV3-1; J: TRBJ1-2; DNA: TGTGCCAGCAGCCAAGATGAGCAGGGCAACTATGGCTACACCTTC; CDR3: CASSQDEQGNYGYTF
D: -; size: many; V: TRBV7-9; J: TRBJ1-2; DNA: TGTGCCAGCAGCTTAGTTTTAGATCAACCCGCCTCCCGGTGGGGCTACACCTTC; CDR3: CASSLVLDQPASRWGYTF
D: TRBD2; size: many; V: TRBV7-2; J: TRBJ2-7; DNA: TGTGCCAGCAGCTTGGGCGGGGGGACTAGCTCCTACGAGCAGTACTTC; CDR3: CASSLGGGTSSYEQYF
D: -; size: many; V: TRBV3-1; J: TRBJ2-7; DNA: TGTGCCAGCAGCTACACTAGGACATCCTACGAGCAGTACTTC; CDR3: CASSYTRTSYEQYF
D: -; size: many; V: TRBV27; J: TRBJ1-1; DNA: TGTGCCAGCAGTTTACTGGGGCGCAGGAACACTGAAGCTTTCTTT; CDR3: CASSLLGRRNTEAFF
D: TRBD1; size: -; V: TRBV5-6; J: TRBJ2-7; DNA: TGTGCCAGCAGCCCTCGACAGGGGGTAACCTACGAGCAGTACTTC; CDR3: CASSPRQGVTYEQYF
D: -; size: many; V: TRBV7-2; J: TRBJ2-1; DNA: TGTGCCAGCAGCCGACTAGAGTACTACAATGAGCAGTTCTTC; CDR3: CASSRLEYYNEQFF
D: TRBD1; size: many; V: TRBV12-3/TRBV12-4; J: TRBJ1-5; DNA: TGTGCCAGCACAACAGACAGGGGTGTCCGGCCCCAGCATTTT; CDR3: CASTTDRGVRPQHF
D: -; size: few; V: TRBV11-2; J: TRBJ2-1; DNA: TGTGCCAGCCGGGTGGTAGCCTTCCAGGAGCAGTTCTTC; CDR3: CASRVVAFQEQFF
D: -; size: many; V: TRBV5-1; J: TRBJ1-1; DNA: TGCGCCAGCCTACCAGCGGGAAGTACTGAAGCTTTCTTT; CDR3: CASLPAGSTEAFF
D: TRBD2; size: few; V: TRBV7-9; J: TRBJ2-5; DNA: TGTGCCAGCAGCTCCGCTAGCGGGGGGGCGGAGACCCAGTACTTC; CDR3: CASSSASGGAETQYF
D: -; size: many; V: TRBV20-1; J: TRBJ2-7; DNA: TGCAGCCCCGGGATGGGGCGATCCGACGAGCAGTACTTC; CDR3: CSPGMGRSDEQYF
D: TRBD1; size: many; V: TRBV7-2; J: TRBJ2-1; DNA: TGTGCCAGCAGTAATACAGGGGGCCCCTACAATGAGCAGTTCTTC; CDR3: CASSNTGGPYNEQFF
D: -; size: many; V: TRBV4-1; J: TRBJ1-6; DNA: TGCGCCAGCAGCCAAGCAGGGACGAGGTTGGGTTCACCCCTCCACTTT; CDR3: CASSQAGTRLGSPLHF